What follows are 7 T cell receptor beta chains derived from one specimen sequenced in a study of CD8 T cells in Susac syndrome. RNA, at roughly 0.45 to 1 ug, was reverse transcribed with random hexamers. Each CDR3 protein is one row after TCRdb ran MiXCR on the immunoSEQ multiplex PCR reads. The repertoire includes 150,000 or so distinct CDR3 sequences, around 96% of them detected once, and roughly 0.19% sits in the top ten. Sequenced sample: CD8+ T cells from PBMCs. The receptors originated from a human donor with multiple sclerosis.

The chain joins TRBV29-1 to TRBJ2-3, with 8 bases that match TRBD2. Per germline, CDR1 SQVTM and CDR2 ANQGSEA. J was trimmed by 2 bases and V by 2 bases; bases with no gene match: 3. This CDR3 has 14 amino acids. CDR3 protein: CSVESGGFTDTQYF. CDR3 coding DNA: TGCAGCGTTGAATCGGGGGGGTTCACAGATACGCAGTATTTT.

The chain uses TRBV3-1 and TRBJ2-1, with TRBD2 identical over 10 bases. The J segment lost 5 bases and the V segment lost 5 bases, leaving 6 bases of the junction unmatched. The CDR3 has 15 amino acids. Germline CDR1 and CDR2: LGHDT and YNNKEL (reference sequence). Here the CDR3 reads CASSYIAGGHNEQFF. The CDR3 DNA is TGTGCCAGCAGCTATATAGCGGGGGGACACAATGAGCAGTTCTTC.

J is TRBJ2-7 and V is TRBV30, with 8 bases that match TRBD1. The CDR3 spans 15 residues. Unmatched junction bases numbered 10, after V lost 2 bases and J lost 4 bases. The germline gives CDR1 GTSNPN, CDR2 SVGIG (reference sequence). CDR3 sequence (DNA): TGTGCCTGGAGTTCGACGCAGGGGGCAGGTTACGAGCAGTACTTC. As protein: CAWSSTQGAGYEQYF.

The V and J genes are TRBV2 and TRBJ2-2; weak D call: TRBD2 (6 bases). The CDR3 is 12 amino acids. The V end lost 5 bases, the J end lost 6 bases, and 7 bases lay between the germline ends. The germline CDR1 and CDR2 sequences are SNHLY and FYNNEI. CDR3 sequence (DNA): TGTGCCAGCAGTTGGGGGGCCGGGGAGCTGTTTTTT. Residues: CASSWGAGELFF.

The chain links TRBV4-1 to TRBJ1-1, with a weak D call TRBD1 (6 bases). This CDR3 is 15 amino acids long. Germline loops: CDR1 MGHRA, CDR2 YSYEKL. V gave up 6 bases and J gave up 2 bases, with 16 bases separating them. The CDR3 coding sequence is TGCGCCAGCAGTGGAGCCACGGGGGCTAACACTGAAGCTTTCTTT. Amino acids: CASSGATGANTEAFF.

CDR3 amino acids: CASSRTGGVYGYTF. The CDR3 DNA sequence: TGTGCCAGCAGTCGGACAGGGGGGGTCTATGGCTACACCTTC. This rearrangement joins TRBV27 to TRBJ1-2, with 10 bases fitting TRBD1. Per the germline V gene, CDR1 is MNHEY and CDR2 is SMNVEV (reference sequence). Trimming took 5 bases from V and 4 from J; bases not matched to a gene: 4. The CDR3 totals 14 residues.

The chain is built from TRBV5-5 and TRBJ2-1; 10 nucleotides agree with TRBD1. Trimming took 1 base from V and 5 from J; bases not matched to a gene: 18. CDR1 and CDR2 (germline): SGHKS, YYEKEE (reference sequence). This CDR3 has 20 amino acids. CDR3: CASSLWWRQGAVYGDNEQFF. CDR3 sequence (DNA): TGTGCCAGCAGCTTGTGGTGGAGACAGGGGGCGGTTTATGGAGACAATGAGCAGTTCTTC.